This T cell receptor beta chain originates from a study of T cell responses to AZD1222 COVID-19 vaccine. Whole-study findings and limits: Spike-specific TCR breadth rose after two AZD1222 doses, and depth rose as well. Donors skewed white British and female; clonal diversity was possibly underestimated. Spike-wide coverage was observed for vaccine-associated CD4 TCRs, with dominant responses at 160-218 and 743-854.

The CDR3 sequence is 13 residues long. With V trimmed by 4 bases and J by 3 bases, 3 bases remained unmatched. CDR1 and CDR2 (germline): SEHNR, FQNEAQ (reference sequence). The table came from immunoSEQ multiplex PCR; TCRdb's copy has only in-frame clones and leaves some out. The table shows 150,000 to 200,000 clones, with approximately 90% occurring only once. Concerning this clone: What it recognizes is unknown.

The starting material was peripheral blood, obtained 28 days after the second AZD1222 dose. This chain uses TRBV7-9 with TRBJ2-7; TRBD1 aligns across 7 bases. The source of this sequence is an adult who received the AZD1222 COVID-19 vaccine. CDR3 sequence (DNA): TGTGCCAGCAGCTGGGACAGAAACTACGAGCAGTACTTC. This codes for CASSWDRNYEQYF. The full variable domain, in which reference TRBV7-9 and TRBJ2-7 provide the parts outside the CDR3, is DTGVSQNPRHKITKRGQNVTFRCDPISEHNRLYWYRQTLGQGPEFLTYFQNEAQLEKSRLLSDRFSAERPKGSFSTLEIQRTEQGDSAMYLCASSWDRNYEQYFGPGTRLTVT.